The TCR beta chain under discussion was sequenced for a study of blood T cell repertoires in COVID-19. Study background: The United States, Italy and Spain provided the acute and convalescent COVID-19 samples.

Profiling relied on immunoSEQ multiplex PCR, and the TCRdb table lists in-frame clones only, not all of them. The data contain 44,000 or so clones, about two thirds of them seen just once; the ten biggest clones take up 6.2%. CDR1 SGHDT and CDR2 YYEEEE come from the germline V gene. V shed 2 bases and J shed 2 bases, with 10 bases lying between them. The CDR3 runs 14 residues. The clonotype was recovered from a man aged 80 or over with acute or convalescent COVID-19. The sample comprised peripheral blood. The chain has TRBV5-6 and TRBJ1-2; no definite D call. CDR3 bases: TGTGCCAGCAGCTTTTTCCAGTGGAACTATGGCTACACCTTC. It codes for CASSFFQWNYGYTF.